The T cell receptor beta chain under discussion was sequenced for a study of Ad26.COV2.S vaccination and SARS-CoV-2 variants. Study overall: Once, or twice with 56 days between doses, Ad26.COV2.S was given intramuscularly. The study, taken as a whole, reports: Responses of spike-specific T cells (both CD8+ and CD4+) reportedly showed substantial breadth after vaccination. It was found that vaccine and placebo recipients had similar non-spike TCR breadth.

Described treatment: roughly 18 received Ad26.COV2.S at low or high dose, single or two shots; a few received placebo; per-sample allocation not given. Following the first vaccine or placebo injection, samples were taken on day 63. The table came from immunoSEQ multiplex PCR; TCRdb's copy has only in-frame clones and leaves some out. The sample includes about 680,000 clones, 89% of them seen just once. The CDR3 extends over 16 amino acids. Per germline, CDR1 WNHNN and CDR2 SYGVQD (reference sequence). V lost 2 bases, J lost 2 bases, and 12 bases lay in between. A remark on this clone: What it recognizes is unknown.

The V call is TRBV10-1, the J call TRBJ2-2; D is perhaps TRBD1 (6 bases). The sequence was obtained from a person aged 18 to 59 who received the Ad26.COV2.S COVID-19 vaccine or a placebo. The specimen was peripheral blood, collected in a trial of Ad26.COV2.S vaccine versus placebo. The CDR3 is CASSERQTGNTGELFF. The CDR3 nucleotides are TGCGCCAGCAGTGAGAGGCAGACAGGAAACACCGGGGAGCTGTTTTTT.